This record concerns one T cell receptor beta chain sequence. Its target is unknown. With constant-segment primers, 5'RACE yielded cDNA libraries of TCR alpha and TCR beta that carried sample barcodes and UMIs. TCRdb re-analysed the 5' RACE reads in MiXCR, keeping a single row per CDR3 protein. The table lists about 400,000 distinct CDR3 sequences, more than 20% of them singletons. The source of the sample is a study of T-cell memory formation after mild COVID-19. Study-level points and caveats: Pre-infection memory showed some responding clones, and this suggested that cross-reactive memory joined. Clones shrinking from day 15 to 85 showed even CD4/CD8 mixes; later expanders tilted CD4+.

This CDR3 spans 12 amino acids. Deletions cut 4 bases from V and 6 bases from J, with 12 bases between. CDR1 SQVTM and CDR2 ANQGSEA come from the germline V gene. This chain joins TRBV29-1 and TRBJ1-2; D not certain. Sequences were obtained from PBMCs or a T cell subset sorted from them (not recorded which). The receptor was derived from an adult woman who had mild COVID-19 (a few samples of this study predate the infection). Cell type and time point are not known. The CDR3 loop is CSVVAPPNGYTF. CDR3 in DNA: TGCAGCGTTGTGGCACCTCCAAATGGCTACACCTTC.